This TCR beta chain was recovered during a study of cytomegalovirus exposure and HLA in healthy donors. On this clone: Its antigen is not identified.

Overall study results and limits: Later, an analysis showed that TCR beta chains associated with HLA were more clonally expanded than others that were equally common. Accounts indicate the classifier identified cytomegalovirus status with strong specificity and sensitivity. Sequences of the TCR beta chain were said to predict the HLA-A and HLA-B alleles of most subjects accurately. V- and J-gene trimming in TCR beta was tied to a missense DCLRE1C variant by an analysis performed later.

The CDR3 consists of 15 residues. Germline-derived CDR1 and CDR2 are SQVTM and ANQGSEA. Vbeta (60) and Jbeta (13) primers were used in the PCR. TCRdb keeps only in-frame clones here, not all; method: immunoSEQ multiplex PCR. Counted here are under 250,000 clones, around 76% occurring once; the ten biggest clones make up under 2%. Sequencing was done on a sample of PBMCs. The clonotype originates from a young man in good health and CMV-seronegative. This chain joins TRBV29-1 and TRBJ2-5, with 12 bases identical to TRBD1. The end of the DNA aligns better with TRBJ2-7, so the J call may be wrong. The CDR3, as DNA: TGCAGCGGCGCGGTCGGGACAGGGGGCACTTACGAGCAGTACTTC. This encodes CSGAVGTGGTYEQYF.